This T cell receptor beta chain was retrieved from a study of cytomegalovirus exposure and HLA in healthy donors. It was with 60 Vbeta and 13 Jbeta primers that the PCR ran. The repertoire was sequenced with immunoSEQ multiplex PCR; TCRdb's copy has only in-frame clones and lacks some. The sample gives about 82,000 clones, approximately 81% of which show up once; more than 5.5% is in the top ten. This CDR3 is built from 14 residues. The germline CDR1 and CDR2 sequences are LNHDA and SQIVND (reference sequence). V was cut by 3 bases and J by 5 bases, with 13 bases left in between. This clonotype was sampled from a woman in her 50s in good health and CMV-seropositive. This chain uses TRBV19 with TRBJ1-1, with D perhaps matching TRBD1 (5 bases). The sequencing input was PBMCs. CDR3 loop: CASSMRRGGTEAFF. For the CDR3, the DNA is TGTGCCAGTAGTATGCGGAGGGGTGGAACTGAAGCTTTCTTT.